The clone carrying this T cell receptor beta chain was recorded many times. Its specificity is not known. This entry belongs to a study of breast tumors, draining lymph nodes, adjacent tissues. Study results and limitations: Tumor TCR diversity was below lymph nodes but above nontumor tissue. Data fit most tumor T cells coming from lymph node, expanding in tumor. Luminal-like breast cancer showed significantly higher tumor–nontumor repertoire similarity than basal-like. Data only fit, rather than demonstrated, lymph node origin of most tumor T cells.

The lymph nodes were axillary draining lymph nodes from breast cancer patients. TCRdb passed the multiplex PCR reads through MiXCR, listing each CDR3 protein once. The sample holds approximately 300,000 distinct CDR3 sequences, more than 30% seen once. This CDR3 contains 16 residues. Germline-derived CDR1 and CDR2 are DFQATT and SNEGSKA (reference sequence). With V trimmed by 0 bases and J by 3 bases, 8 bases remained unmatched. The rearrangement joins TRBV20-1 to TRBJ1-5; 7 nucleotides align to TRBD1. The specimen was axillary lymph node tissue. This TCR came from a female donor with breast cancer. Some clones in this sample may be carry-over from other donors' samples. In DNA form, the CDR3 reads TGCAGTGCTAGAGATGCAGGGGGAGGGAACAATCAGCCCCAGCATTTT. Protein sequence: CSARDAGGGNNQPQHF.